This entry lists 24 T cell receptor beta chains sequenced from one sample in a study of control samples from healthy donors and cancer patients. Here immunoSEQ multiplex PCR was the method, and the copy in TCRdb shows in-frame clones only, minus some. Counted here are approximately 98,000 clones, around four fifths occurring once; the ten biggest clones make up about 5.9%. Sequences were obtained from blood. These receptors came from a man between 18 and 29 years old in good health.

The V gene is TRBV27, the J gene TRBJ2-7; no clear D gene. Germline-derived CDR1 and CDR2 are MNHEY and SMNVEV (reference sequence). The CDR3 is 15 residues long. The V gene lost 5 bases and the J gene lost 2 bases, with 16 bases spanning the gap. CDR3 sequence reads: CASSLIAVQPYEQYF. CDR3 nucleotide sequence: TGTGCCAGCAGTCTAATCGCCGTGCAACCCTACGAGCAGTACTTC.

This chain links TRBV7-7 with TRBJ2-1; maybe TRBD2 (7 bases). V was trimmed by 5 bases and J by 4 bases, leaving 18 bases between them. The CDR3 is 16 residues long. The germline gives CDR1 SSHAT, CDR2 FNYEAQ (reference sequence). The CDR3 region has the DNA TGTGCCAGCAGCCCCACTTGGGGGGGGCGGTACAATGAGCAGTTCTTC. Encoded protein: CASSPTWGGRYNEQFF.

The CDR3 bases are TGTGCCAGCGGGGACTCAGGGGGTTCCTACGAGCAGTACGTC. This gives the protein CASGDSGGSYEQYV. V is TRBV6-6 and J is TRBJ2-7; the D gene is possibly TRBD1 (7 bases). Germline loops: CDR1 MNHNY, CDR2 SVGAGI (reference sequence). This CDR3 contains 14 residues. Trimming cost V 8 bases and J 1 base, with 15 bases left between them.

The genes are TRBV30 and TRBJ1-4, with 7 bases identical to TRBD1. Per germline, CDR1 GTSNPN and CDR2 SVGIG (reference sequence). V was clipped by 3 bases and J by 2 bases; unmatched bases: 3. This CDR3 has 14 amino acids. The CDR3 here is CAWSLGGTNEKLFF. In nucleotides, the CDR3 is TGTGCCTGGAGCCTAGGGGGCACTAATGAAAAACTGTTTTTT.

The table lists this clone with a few counts. The chain uses TRBV27 and TRBJ2-1; 7 positions match TRBD2. The CDR3 is made up of 14 amino acids. V was clipped by 4 bases and J by 8 bases; unmatched bases: 8. Germline V gives CDR1 MNHEY, CDR2 SMNVEV (reference sequence). The CDR3 bases are TGTGCCAGCAGTTCCGGACTAGTTATAGATGAGCAGTTCTTC. Its translation is CASSSGLVIDEQFF.

CDR3 sequence: CASSQDTAQGLGYGYTF. The CDR3 DNA reads TGTGCCAGCAGCCAAGATACAGCACAGGGGTTAGGGTATGGCTACACCTTC. This chain links TRBV4-2 with TRBJ1-2, with 7 positions matching TRBD1. CDR1 is LGHNA, CDR2 YNFKEQ, per germline. The trim removed 0 bases at V and 5 bases at J, leaving 12 bases unmatched. The length of the CDR3 is 17 residues.

In its sample, this clone is hyperexpanded. V gene TRBV19 combines with J gene TRBJ1-4; no reliable D call. CDR1 is LNHDA and CDR2 is SQIVND in the germline V gene (reference sequence). The CDR3 loop spans 14 amino acids. Trimming left V 0 bases short and J 11 bases short, with 13 bases between. CDR3: CASSIDYNLQKLFF. The CDR3 DNA reads TGTGCCAGTAGTATAGATTACAACCTCCAGAAACTGTTTTTT.

J is TRBJ2-7 and V is TRBV9; 7 positions match TRBD1. Germline values: CDR1 SGDLS, CDR2 YYNGEE. This CDR3 region has 15 residues. J gave up 0 bases and V 0 bases, and 3 bases lay outside the gene matches. The CDR3 is CASSVGDSYSYEQYF. The CDR3 nucleotides are TGTGCCAGCAGCGTAGGGGACAGTTACTCCTACGAGCAGTACTTC.

The chain links TRBV28 to TRBJ1-1; D gene uncertain. V dropped 7 bases and J dropped 4 bases, with 19 bases sitting between them. Germline V gives CDR1 MDHEN, CDR2 SYDVKM. This CDR3 has 15 residues. The CDR3 DNA is TGTGCCAGCACCTTACGTGTAGAGGGTGGCACTGAAGCTTTCTTT. Amino acid sequence: CASTLRVEGGTEAFF.

The chain is built from TRBV5-1 and TRBJ1-2, with no clear D. The CDR3 spans 12 residues. Germline CDR1 reads SGHRS; CDR2 reads YFSETQ. Trimming left V 0 bases short and J 8 bases short, with 8 bases between. Here the CDR3 DNA reads TGCGCCAGCAGCTTGGGGCCCGGCGGCTACACCTTC. Protein product: CASSLGPGGYTF. Full variable domain (remainder filled in from reference TRBV5-1 and TRBJ1-2): KAGVTQTPRYLIKTRGQQVTLSCSPISGHRSVSWYQQTPGQGLQFLFEYFSETQRNKGNFPGRFSGRQFSNSRSEMNVSTLELGDSALYLCASSLGPGGYTFGSGTRLTVV.

The chain combines TRBV30 with TRBJ2-1; 8 positions agree with TRBD2. The CDR3 length is 12 residues. CDR1 and CDR2 from the germline V gene are GTSNPN and SVGIG (reference sequence). With V trimmed by 4 bases and J by 9 bases, 5 bases remained unmatched. For the CDR3, the DNA is TGTGCCTGGACCTCCGGGGGGGGTGAGCAGTTCTTC. Translated, it gives CAWTSGGGEQFF.

V gene TRBV19 combines with J gene TRBJ1-2; the D gene is possibly TRBD1 (6 bases). V was cut by 8 bases and J by 8 bases, with 18 bases left in between. The CDR3 is made up of 13 amino acids. Germline assignment: CDR1 LNHDA and CDR2 SQIVND (reference sequence). CDR3 in amino acids: CASDRDRSGGYTF. For the CDR3, the DNA is TGTGCCAGTGACCGTGACAGGTCCGGGGGCTACACCTTC.

The V gene is TRBV7-9, the J gene TRBJ2-7; 9 bases align to TRBD1. Per the germline V gene, CDR1 is SEHNR and CDR2 is FQNEAQ (reference sequence). V was clipped by 4 bases and J by 3 bases; unmatched bases: 16. The CDR3 is 18 residues long. In DNA form, the CDR3 reads TGTGCCAGCAGCTCCCCCGCCCTACAGGGGGCTCCTCTCTACGAGCAGTACTTC. It codes for CASSSPALQGAPLYEQYF.

The V call is TRBV27, the J call TRBJ1-1, with D possibly matching TRBD1 (5 bases). CDR1 and CDR2 (germline): MNHEY, SMNVEV (reference sequence). With 7 bases removed from V and 10 bases from J, the gap between germline ends came to 22 bases. The CDR3 is made up of 14 amino acids. CDR3 region: CASNPTPGMRVAFF. The CDR3 DNA reads as TGTGCCAGCAATCCCACCCCAGGGATGAGGGTAGCTTTCTTT.

This sequence joins TRBV4-3 and TRBJ2-3; TRBD2 matches at 12 bases. Germline-derived CDR1 and CDR2 are LGHNA and YSLEER. V lost 1 base to trimming and J lost 5 bases; unmatched junction nucleotides: 10. The CDR3 is 18 residues long. CDR3 sequence (DNA): TGCGCCAGCAGCCAAGCCTATCGACTAGCGGGGGCGAGAGATACGCAGTATTTT. It encodes CASSQAYRLAGARDTQYF.

The rearrangement joins TRBV5-8 to TRBJ1-6; D unclear. The CDR3 length is 16 residues. Looked up from germline, CDR1 is SGHTS and CDR2 is YDEGEE. Trimming stripped 1 base from V and 10 bases from J, with 18 bases between. The CDR3 region is CASSLSVGLLGSPLHF. CDR3 nucleotides: TGTGCCAGCAGCTTGAGCGTTGGACTCTTAGGATCACCCCTCCACTTT.

V gene TRBV7-9 combines with J gene TRBJ1-6, with D perhaps matching TRBD1 (5 bases). Trimming pared 0 bases from V and 11 bases from J, leaving 11 bases between. The CDR3 has 14 residues. Germline V gene sequence: CDR1 SEHNR, CDR2 FQNEAQ (reference sequence). This CDR3 is CASSLAMPGTPLHF. CDR3 coding DNA: TGTGCCAGCAGCTTAGCCATGCCAGGGACACCCCTCCACTTT.

The V gene is TRBV7-8, the J gene TRBJ1-2; D is unclear. This CDR3 contains 15 residues. V gave up 6 bases and J gave up 2 bases, with 16 bases separating them. The germline CDR1 and CDR2 sequences are SGHVS and FQNEAQ. DNA for the CDR3: TGTGCCAGCAGAACGGCCGGGCCGAGCAACTATGGCTACACCTTC. This codes for CASRTAGPSNYGYTF.

This clone appeared a single time. The chain links TRBV10-2 to TRBJ1-1, with D unresolved. The V gene lost 6 bases and the J gene lost 6 bases, with 20 bases spanning the gap. The length of the CDR3 is 15 residues. CDR1 and CDR2 (germline): WSHSY, SAAADI. The CDR3 region is CASRGLVEEVSEAFF. The CDR3 nucleotides are TGCGCCAGCAGAGGCCTAGTTGAGGAGGTTTCTGAAGCTTTCTTT.

This chain uses TRBV27 with TRBJ2-2; TRBD2 matches at 9 bases. The CDR3 is 18 amino acids. Germline CDR1 is MNHEY and CDR2 is SMNVEV (reference sequence). J lost 3 bases, V lost 6 bases, and 14 bases had no gene match. The CDR3 reads CASRTGAGGLRHTGELFF. The CDR3 DNA reads as TGTGCCAGCAGAACTGGGGCGGGGGGGCTTCGACACACCGGGGAGCTGTTTTTT.

J is TRBJ1-1 and V is TRBV28, with TRBD1 matching 10 bases. Germline CDR1 and CDR2: MDHEN and SYDVKM. The CDR3 has 16 amino acids. Trimming at V came to 3 bases and at J to 6 bases, leaving 10 bases not matched to a gene. The chain's CDR3 is CASSLFGGTGASEAFF. The DNA of the CDR3 is TGTGCCAGCAGTTTGTTTGGGGGGACAGGGGCGTCTGAAGCTTTCTTT.

The chain couples TRBV9 to TRBJ2-3, with D possibly being TRBD2 (5 bases). The CDR3 has 16 residues. CDR1 is SGDLS, CDR2 YYNGEE, per germline. The ends were cut back, 0 bases at V and 4 bases at J, with 15 bases in the middle. Written as DNA, the CDR3 is TGTGCCAGCAGCGTAGTAGGGAGTTTATGGCCAGATACGCAGTATTTT. It encodes CASSVVGSLWPDTQYF.

The rearrangement links TRBV12-3 or TRBV12-4 to TRBJ1-3, with D unclear. The CDR3 consists of 13 residues. The V gene lost 5 bases and the J gene lost 0 bases, with 5 bases spanning the gap. In nucleotides, the CDR3 is TGTGCCAGCAGTCTGGGCTCTGGAAACACCATATATTTT. Protein product: CASSLGSGNTIYF.

This chain connects TRBV10-3 to TRBJ1-4; D uncertain. The CDR3 spans 15 residues. V shed 3 bases and J shed 1 base, with 9 bases lying between them. Germline CDR1 and CDR2: ENHRY and SYGVKD. This CDR3 is CAISDPGLTNEKLFF. CDR3 sequence (DNA): TGTGCCATCAGTGACCCGGGCCTAACTAATGAAAAACTGTTTTTT.